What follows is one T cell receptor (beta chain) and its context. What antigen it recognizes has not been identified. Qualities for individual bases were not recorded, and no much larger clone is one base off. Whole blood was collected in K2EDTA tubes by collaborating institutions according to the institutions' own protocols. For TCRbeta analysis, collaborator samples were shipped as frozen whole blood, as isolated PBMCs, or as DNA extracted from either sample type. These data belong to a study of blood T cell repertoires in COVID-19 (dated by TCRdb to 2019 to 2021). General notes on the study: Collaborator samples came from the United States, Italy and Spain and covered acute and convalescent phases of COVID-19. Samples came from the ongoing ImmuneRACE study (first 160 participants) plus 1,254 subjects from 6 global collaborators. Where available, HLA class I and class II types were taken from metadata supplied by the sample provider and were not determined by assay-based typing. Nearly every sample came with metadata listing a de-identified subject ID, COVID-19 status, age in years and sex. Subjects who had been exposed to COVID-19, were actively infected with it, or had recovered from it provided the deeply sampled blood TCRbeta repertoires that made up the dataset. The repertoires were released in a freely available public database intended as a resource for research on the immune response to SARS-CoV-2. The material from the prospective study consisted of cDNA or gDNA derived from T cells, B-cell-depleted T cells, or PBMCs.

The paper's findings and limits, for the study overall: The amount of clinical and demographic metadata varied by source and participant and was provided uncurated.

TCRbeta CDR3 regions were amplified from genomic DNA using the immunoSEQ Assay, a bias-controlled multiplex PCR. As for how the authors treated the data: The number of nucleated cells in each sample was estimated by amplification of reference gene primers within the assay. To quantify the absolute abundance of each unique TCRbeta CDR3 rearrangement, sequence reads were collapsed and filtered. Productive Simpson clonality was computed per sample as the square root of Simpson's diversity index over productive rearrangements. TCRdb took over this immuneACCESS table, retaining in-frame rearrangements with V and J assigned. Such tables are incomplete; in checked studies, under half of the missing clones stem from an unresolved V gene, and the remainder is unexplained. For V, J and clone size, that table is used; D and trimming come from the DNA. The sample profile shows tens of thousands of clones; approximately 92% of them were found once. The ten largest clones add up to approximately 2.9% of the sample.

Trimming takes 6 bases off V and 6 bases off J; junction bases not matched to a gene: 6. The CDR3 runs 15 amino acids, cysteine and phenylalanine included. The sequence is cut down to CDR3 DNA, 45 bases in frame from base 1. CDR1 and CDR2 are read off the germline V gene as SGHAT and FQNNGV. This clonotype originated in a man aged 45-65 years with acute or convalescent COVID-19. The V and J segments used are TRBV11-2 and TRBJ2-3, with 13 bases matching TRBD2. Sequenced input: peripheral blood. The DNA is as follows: TGTGCCAGCAGTAGGGGGACTAGCGGGATTGATACGCAGTATTTT. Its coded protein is CASSRGTSGIDTQYF.